This section outlines one T cell receptor beta chain sequence together with its context. This clonotype has ten or more counts. Its cognate antigen has yet to be identified. No much larger clone exists at a distance of one base, and base qualities are not known. The sample originates from a study of immune heterogeneity within non-small cell lung tumors (dated by TCRdb to the late 2010s). Some background on the complete study: Histology comprised a handful of squamous cell carcinomas, roughly ten non-squamous carcinomas and 1 tumor not otherwise specified. To look at intratumoral immune heterogeneity, the study ran whole-exome sequencing, RNA-seq and TCR beta repertoire sequencing on several spatially distinct regions taken from every NSCLC tumor. TCR repertoire analysis included 57 tumor loci from 15 or so patients, whereas transcriptome data included only about 48 loci from about 13 patients. For mutant peptides 8 to 11 amino acids long, netMHCpan-3.0 predicted neoantigen binding to the HLA alleles of each patient. Beyond this particular receptor, the publication reports: Identical dominant CDR3B clonotypes recurred across loci within a patient, yet different tumor locations also harbored unique high-frequency clones. For the most part, high-frequency TCR beta clonotypes differed from one individual patient to another. Local tumor mutational burden and local T-cell repertoire clonality had a statistically significant but moderate positive correlation (R roughly 0.35).

The trim is 5 bases for V and 8 bases for J, with a gap of 15 bases between the germline ends. CDR1 and CDR2 are drawn from the germline V gene: MNHNS, SASEGT. The CDR3 runs 13 amino acids, cysteine and phenylalanine included. The entry retains the CDR3 DNA only, 39 bases that are in frame from base 1. Genomic DNA was extracted from bulk tumor tissue and used as the TCR template, and roughly 600 ng gDNA was amplified per sample. During surgery, several biopsies were collected from each primary tumor and placed as far from one another as possible within the tumor mass. The study cohort was described as untreated and was composed of newly diagnosed NSCLC cases undergoing curative surgery. The samples came from some 15 patients with newly diagnosed non-small cell lung cancer who were having surgery intended to be curative. The resected tumor masses were reviewed by two independent pathologists. Only DNA and RNA samples of high quality went on to sequencing.

The TCR beta CDR3 region was amplified with a multiplex PCR system whose first round ran for about 9 cycles using 32 V-gene forward primers and 13 J-gene reverse primers. First-round PCR used a QIAGEN Multiplex PCR Kit, and primer sequences were filed in Chinese patent CN105087789A. Illumina universal primers were added in a second PCR round performed with the Phusion High-Fidelity PCR Kit. Sequencing of the TCR libraries was done on the Illumina HiSeq X Ten platform in paired-end mode with a 151 bp read length. The authors' pipeline ran thus. Cutadapt removed reads without multiplex PCR primers, PEAR merged read pairs, and MiXCR with default settings called CDR3 regions. Repertoire diversity was assessed by Shannon entropy, and clonality was calculated as one minus the Shannon entropy divided by the ln of the count of productive unique sequences. A clonotype counted as a dominant or high-frequency T-cell clone when its frequency was 0.5% or higher. TCRdb trimmed public reads at Q25 via fastp, called clones via MiXCR and kept in-frame beta chains. Each entry merges the rows of one CDR3 protein and shows their most common DNA and genes. These V and J calls rely on TCRdb rather than the paper's analysis. The sample profile shows over 12,000 distinct CDR3 sequences; about 30% of them were found once. Around 5.2% of the sample is held by the ten biggest clonotypes.

This TCR came from a man between 40 and 49 years old with non-small cell lung cancer. The sequence is built from TRBV6-1 and TRBJ1-2, with a weak D call of TRBD1 (6 bases match). Input material: lung tumor tissue. The base sequence is TGTGCCAGCAGTTCAGGGGAGGGAAGGGGCTACACCTTC. This is translated as CASSSGEGRGYTF.